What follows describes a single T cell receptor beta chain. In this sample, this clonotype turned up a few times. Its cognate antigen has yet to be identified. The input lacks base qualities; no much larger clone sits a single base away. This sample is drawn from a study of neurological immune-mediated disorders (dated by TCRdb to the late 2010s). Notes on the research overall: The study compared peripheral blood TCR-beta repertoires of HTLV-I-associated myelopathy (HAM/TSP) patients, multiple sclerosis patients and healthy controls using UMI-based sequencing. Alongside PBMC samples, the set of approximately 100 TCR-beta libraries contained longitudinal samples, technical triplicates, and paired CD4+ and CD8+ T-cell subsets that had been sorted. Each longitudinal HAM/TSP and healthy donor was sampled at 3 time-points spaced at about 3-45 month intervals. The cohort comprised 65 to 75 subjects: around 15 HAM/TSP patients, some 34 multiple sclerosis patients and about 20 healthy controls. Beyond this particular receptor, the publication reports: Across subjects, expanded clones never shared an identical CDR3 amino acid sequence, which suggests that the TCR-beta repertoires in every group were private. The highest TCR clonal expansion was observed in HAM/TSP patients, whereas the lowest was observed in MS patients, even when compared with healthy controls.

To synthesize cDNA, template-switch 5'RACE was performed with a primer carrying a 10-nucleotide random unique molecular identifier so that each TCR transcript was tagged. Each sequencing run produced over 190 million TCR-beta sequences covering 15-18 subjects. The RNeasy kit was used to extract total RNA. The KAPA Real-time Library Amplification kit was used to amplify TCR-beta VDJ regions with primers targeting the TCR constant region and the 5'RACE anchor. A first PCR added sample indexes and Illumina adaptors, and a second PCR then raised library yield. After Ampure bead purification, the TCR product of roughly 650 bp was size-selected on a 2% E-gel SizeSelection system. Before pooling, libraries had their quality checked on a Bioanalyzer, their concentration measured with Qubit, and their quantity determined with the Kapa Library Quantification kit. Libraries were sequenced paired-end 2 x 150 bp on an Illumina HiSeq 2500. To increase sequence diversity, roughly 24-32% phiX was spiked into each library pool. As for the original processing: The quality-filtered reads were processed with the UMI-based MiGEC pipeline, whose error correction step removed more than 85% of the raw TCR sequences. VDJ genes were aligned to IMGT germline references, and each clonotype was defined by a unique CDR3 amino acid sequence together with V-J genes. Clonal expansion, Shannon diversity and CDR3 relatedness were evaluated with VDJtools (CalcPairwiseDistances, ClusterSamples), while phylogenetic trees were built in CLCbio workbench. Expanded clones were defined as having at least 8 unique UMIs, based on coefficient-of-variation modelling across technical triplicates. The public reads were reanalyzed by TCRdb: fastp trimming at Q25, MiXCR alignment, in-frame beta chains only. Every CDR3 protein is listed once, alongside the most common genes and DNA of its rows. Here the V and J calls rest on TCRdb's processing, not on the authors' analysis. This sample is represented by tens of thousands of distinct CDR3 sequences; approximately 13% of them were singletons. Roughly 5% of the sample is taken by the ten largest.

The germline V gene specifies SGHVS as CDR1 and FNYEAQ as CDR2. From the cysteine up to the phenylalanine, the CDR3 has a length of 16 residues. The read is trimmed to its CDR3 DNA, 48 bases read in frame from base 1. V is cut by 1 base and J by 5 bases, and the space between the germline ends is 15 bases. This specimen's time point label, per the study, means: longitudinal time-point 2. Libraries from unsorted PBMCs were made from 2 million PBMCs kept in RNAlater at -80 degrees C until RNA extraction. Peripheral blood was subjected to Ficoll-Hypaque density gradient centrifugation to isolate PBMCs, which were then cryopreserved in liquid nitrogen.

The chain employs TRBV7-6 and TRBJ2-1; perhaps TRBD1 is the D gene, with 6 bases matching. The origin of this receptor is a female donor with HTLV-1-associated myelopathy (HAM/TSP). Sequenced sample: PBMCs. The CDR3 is CASSLVFLDSNNEQFF. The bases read TGTGCCAGCAGCTTAGTATTCTTGGACAGCAACAATGAGCAGTTCTTC.